Listed here are 26 T cell receptor beta chains from one sample, sequenced in a study of spatial heterogeneity in lung cancer. TCRdb itself ran the 5' RACE reads through MiXCR, one entry per CDR3 protein. This sample has about 86,000 distinct CDR3 sequences, with over 10% found just once. Time point in this sample: sample taken at primary tumor resection. Researchers sequenced whole RNA taken from tumor, nontumor lung or frozen PBMC without sorting. Sample: PBMCs, taken at surgery. The receptors were gathered from a male donor with early-stage non-small cell lung cancer.

The gene calls are TRBV24-1 and TRBJ2-5, with D uncertain. CDR1 KGHDR and CDR2 SFDVKD come from the germline V gene. Trimming stripped 5 bases from V and 5 bases from J, with 8 bases between. This CDR3 is built from 12 residues. The CDR3 is CATSGSVETQYF. The DNA for the CDR3 is TGTGCCACCAGTGGGTCAGTCGAGACCCAGTACTTC.

The genes are TRBV5-1 and TRBJ2-7; 11 positions agree with TRBD1. V trimming: 3 bases; J trimming: 2 bases; junction bases outside the gene matches: 1. CDR1 and CDR2 from the germline V gene are SGHRS and YFSETQ. This CDR3 spans 14 amino acids. The CDR3 bases are TGCGCCAGCAGCTCGGACAGGGGGCCCTACGAGCAGTACTTC. This translates into CASSSDRGPYEQYF. The whole variable domain, remainder taken from reference TRBV5-1 and TRBJ2-7, is KAGVTQTPRYLIKTRGQQVTLSCSPISGHRSVSWYQQTPGQGLQFLFEYFSETQRNKGNFPGRFSGRQFSNSRSEMNVSTLELGDSALYLCASSSDRGPYEQYFGPGTRLTVT.

This clonotype occurred many times. The chain is built from TRBV29-1 and TRBJ1-1; no clear D. The CDR3 covers 13 residues. Trimming removed 8 bases at V and 4 bases at J, with 17 bases between. Germline loops: CDR1 SQVTM, CDR2 ANQGSEA. DNA for the CDR3: TGCAGCCTAGGTCGGGGAGCGGGCACTGAAGCTTTCTTT. As protein: CSLGRGAGTEAFF.

The chain recombines TRBV9 with TRBJ1-3; possible D gene TRBD1, 5 bases. V was shortened by 0 bases and J by 2 bases, with 6 bases between the two germline ends. CDR3 length: 14 amino acids. The germline V gene has CDR1 SGDLS and CDR2 YYNGEE. This CDR3 reads CASSVGGAGNTIYF. Written as DNA, the CDR3 is TGTGCCAGCAGCGTAGGAGGGGCTGGAAACACCATATATTTT.

This clonotype occurred many times. The chain links TRBV6-5 to TRBJ1-1; weak D call: TRBD1 (5 bases). CDR3 length: 15 amino acids. Per the germline V gene, CDR1 is MNHEY and CDR2 is SVGAGI. V dropped 3 bases and J dropped 5 bases, with 16 bases sitting between them. CDR3 residues: CASSYYERGRTEAFF. DNA of the CDR3: TGTGCCAGCAGTTATTATGAACGGGGCCGGACTGAAGCTTTCTTT.

J is TRBJ2-3 and V is TRBV4-2, with unresolved D. Per germline, CDR1 LGHNA and CDR2 YNFKEQ. The CDR3 extends over 16 amino acids. Trimming left V 0 bases short and J 2 bases short, with 12 bases between. The CDR3 DNA reads TGTGCCAGCAGCCAAGATACCCGGGTGTACACAGATACGCAGTATTTT. This sequence encodes CASSQDTRVYTDTQYF.

The gene calls are TRBV5-1 and TRBJ2-2, with D uncertain. Germline values: CDR1 SGHRS, CDR2 YFSETQ. V shed 0 bases and J shed 4 bases, with 4 bases lying between them. CDR3 length: 13 residues. CDR3 residues: CASSLAGTGELFF. The CDR3 DNA is TGCGCCAGCAGCTTGGCGGGCACCGGGGAGCTGTTTTTT.

This chain connects TRBV6-2 or TRBV6-3 to TRBJ2-1; TRBD2 is a possible D gene (5 bases). Germline CDR1 and CDR2: MNHEY and SVGEGT. The CDR3 length is 15 residues. Trimming removed 3 bases at V and 0 bases at J, with 9 bases between. CDR3 sequence reads: CASSYVGSSYNEQFF. The CDR3 nucleotides are TGTGCCAGCAGTTATGTGGGGAGCTCCTACAATGAGCAGTTCTTC.

This clonotype was picked up a small number of times. This CDR3 reads CSARDPGGEESYEQYF. The CDR3 DNA follows: TGCAGTGCTAGAGATCCCGGTGGGGAGGAATCCTACGAGCAGTACTTC. The chain employs TRBV20-1 and TRBJ2-7; TRBD2 might be the D (6 bases). This CDR3 is built from 16 residues. Deletions cut 0 bases from V and 1 base from J, with 16 bases between. The germline gives CDR1 DFQATT, CDR2 SNEGSKA (reference sequence).

This clonotype was observed at least ten times. The rearrangement uses TRBV3-1 and TRBJ1-4; D not certain. Trimming left V 2 bases short and J 7 bases short, with 8 bases between. The CDR3 is 13 amino acids. Germline V CDR1 and CDR2: LGHDT, YNNKEL (reference sequence). CDR3 sequence reads: CASSQLEGEKLFF. The CDR3 DNA reads TGTGCCAGCAGCCAATTGGAGGGTGAAAAACTGTTTTTT.

This clonotype was seen only a few times. J is TRBJ2-5 and V is TRBV7-9; D possibly matches TRBD1 or TRBD2 (5 bases each). The CDR3 is made up of 12 amino acids. Germline V gene sequence: CDR1 SEHNR, CDR2 FQNEAQ (reference sequence). V was shortened by 8 bases and J by 5 bases, with 12 bases between the two germline ends. The CDR3 DNA reads as TGTGCCAGCTCGAAGGGACGGGAGACCCAGTACTTC. Translation: CASSKGRETQYF.

This clonotype was picked up a small number of times. This chain connects TRBV2 to TRBJ2-1; D is perhaps TRBD1 (6 bases). CDR3 length: 14 amino acids. Germline CDR1 and CDR2: SNHLY and FYNNEI. V was clipped by 6 bases and J by 4 bases, with 13 bases between them. The CDR3 sequence is CASSVQTGYNEQFF. CDR3 DNA sequence: TGTGCCAGCAGCGTCCAGACAGGTTACAATGAGCAGTTCTTC. The complete variable domain, with remaining parts taken from reference TRBV2 and TRBJ2-1, reads EPEVTQTPSHQVTQMGQEVILRCVPISNHLYFYWYRQILGQKVEFLVSFYNNEISEKSEIFDDQFSVERPDGSNFTLKIRSTKLEDSAMYFCASSVQTGYNEQFFGPGTRLTVL.

The genes are TRBV7-2 and TRBJ2-3; D may match TRBD1 or TRBD2 (5 bases each). The ends were cut back, 5 bases at V and 4 bases at J, with 13 bases in the middle. Per germline, CDR1 SGHTA and CDR2 FQGNSA. The CDR3 totals 14 residues. The CDR3 DNA is TGTGCCAGCAGCCGGGGCAGCTACGCAGATACGCAGTATTTT. Amino acid sequence: CASSRGSYADTQYF.

This clonotype appeared a few times. The chain has TRBV13 and TRBJ2-2; 9 bases line up with TRBD1. This CDR3 region has 14 residues. Losses at the gene ends were 6 bases for V and 4 bases for J; bases not matched to a gene: 3. Germline assignment: CDR1 PRHDT and CDR2 FYEKMQ (reference sequence). This chain's CDR3 is CASRGQGITGELFF. The CDR3 region has the DNA TGTGCCAGCAGGGGACAGGGTATCACCGGGGAGCTGTTTTTT. Using reference TRBV13 and TRBJ2-2 for the parts outside the CDR3, the full variable domain is AAGVIQSPRHLIKEKRETATLKCYPIPRHDTVYWYQQGPGQDPQFLISFYEKMQSDKGSIPDRFSAQQFSDYHSELNMSSLELGDSALYFCASRGQGITGELFFGEGSRLTVL.

A few counts support this clonotype. This chain uses TRBV5-1 with TRBJ2-5; 7 bases fit TRBD1. The V gene's germline CDR1 is SGHRS and CDR2 YFSETQ. Germline trimming cut 4 bases from V and 5 bases from J; bases unmatched to any gene: 8. The CDR3 is made up of 14 amino acids. CDR3 region: CASSPSTGLETQYF. The CDR3 DNA sequence: TGCGCCAGCAGCCCCTCGACAGGGTTGGAGACCCAGTACTTC.

This clonotype was observed many times. The chain links TRBV6-6 to TRBJ2-7, with D hard to call. V was pared by 8 bases and J by 2 bases, with 10 bases between. The CDR3 sequence is 12 residues long. The germline CDR1 and CDR2 sequences are MNHNY and SVGAGI (reference sequence). The CDR3, as DNA: TGTGCCAGCTTTGATCCCCCCTACGAGCAGTACTTC. Residues: CASFDPPYEQYF.

This clonotype was observed many times. The gene calls are TRBV12-3 or TRBV12-4 and TRBJ1-1; 9 nucleotides line up with TRBD1. The J segment lost 5 bases and the V segment lost 5 bases, leaving 9 bases of the junction unmatched. The CDR3 is made up of 15 amino acids. The CDR3 spells CASSAQGGTGTEAFF. The CDR3 nucleotides read TGTGCCAGCAGTGCCCAGGGAGGGACAGGGACTGAAGCTTTCTTT.

This clonotype turned up a few times. The gene calls are TRBV3-1 and TRBJ1-2, with D unclear. V lost 0 bases and J lost 8, with 10 bases in between. Germline CDR1 reads LGHDT; CDR2 reads YNNKEL (reference sequence). The CDR3 contains 13 residues. The CDR3 protein is CASSQDGPRGYTF. The CDR3 DNA reads TGTGCCAGCAGCCAAGATGGCCCCAGAGGCTACACCTTC.

This sequence joins TRBV6-1 and TRBJ1-4; no firm D call. The CDR3 covers 16 residues. Germline V CDR1 and CDR2: MNHNS, SASEGT. Trimming cost V 3 bases and J 5 bases, with 16 bases left between them. Written as DNA, the CDR3 is TGTGCCAGCAGTGAGGTACCCGGCCTTTTAAATGAAAAACTGTTTTTT. The encoded protein is CASSEVPGLLNEKLFF.

V is TRBV6-6 and J is TRBJ2-1; 9 bases agree with TRBD2. Germline V CDR1 and CDR2: MNHNY, SVGAGI (reference sequence). This CDR3 has 17 residues. V was clipped by 0 bases and J by 7 bases; unmatched bases: 10. CDR3 sequence reads: CASSYSMWRGGGNEQFF. In nucleotides, the CDR3 is TGTGCCAGCAGTTACTCGATGTGGCGGGGGGGCGGGAATGAGCAGTTCTTC.

The chain links TRBV19 to TRBJ1-1; TRBD1 might be the D (5 bases). There are 16 residues in the CDR3. In germline, CDR1 is LNHDA, CDR2 SQIVND (reference sequence). V was cut by 2 bases and J by 4 bases, with 17 bases left in between. CDR3 nucleotides: TGTGCCAGTAGTATACTTTGGCAGGGTAGTCCCACTGAAGCTTTCTTT. This sequence encodes CASSILWQGSPTEAFF. The variable domain in full, with the rest retrieved from reference TRBV19 and TRBJ1-1, is DGGITQSPKYLFRKEGQNVTLSCEQNLNHDAMYWYRQDPGQGLRLIYYSQIVNDFQKGDIAEGYSVSREKKESFPLTVTSAQKNPTAFYLCASSILWQGSPTEAFFGQGTRLTVV.

In this sample, this clonotype turned up a few times. This chain uses TRBV5-4 with TRBJ2-3; the D gene could be TRBD1 or TRBD2 (5 bases each). Germline V gives CDR1 SGHNT, CDR2 YYREEE (reference sequence). The ends were cut back, 0 bases at V and 4 bases at J, with 9 bases in the middle. CDR3 length equals 14 residues. Written as DNA, the CDR3 is TGTGCCAGCAGCTTGGTAGGGACCGCAGATACGCAGTATTTT. Translated: CASSLVGTADTQYF.

This clonotype has a count of ten or more. This chain links TRBV12-3 or TRBV12-4 with TRBJ2-1, with 9 nucleotides matching TRBD2. The CDR3 has 15 residues. V lost 3 bases to trimming and J lost 5 bases; unmatched junction nucleotides: 5. CDR3 DNA: TGTGCCAGCAGTTTTGGACTAGCGAACGACAATGAGCAGTTCTTC. Translated: CASSFGLANDNEQFF.

The table lists this clonotype with a few counts. This chain joins TRBV11-2 and TRBJ2-7; 7 bases map to TRBD2. Germline lookup yields CDR1 SGHAT and CDR2 FQNNGV. J gave up 5 bases and V 5 bases, and 9 bases lay outside the gene matches. The CDR3 totals 14 residues. CDR3 in DNA: TGTGCCAGCAGCCGTCGCGGGAGCGTAGACGAGCAGTACTTC. The encoded protein is CASSRRGSVDEQYF.

This clonotype came up many times. This rearrangement joins TRBV29-1 to TRBJ1-1, with D uncertain. V was cut by 6 bases and J by 6 bases, with 11 bases left in between. CDR1 is SQVTM, CDR2 ANQGSEA, per germline. The CDR3 totals 11 residues. The CDR3: CSVVQDPEAFF. The CDR3, as DNA: TGCAGCGTGGTTCAGGACCCTGAAGCTTTCTTT.

This clonotype has only one observation. This sequence joins TRBV28 and TRBJ1-1, with 8 nucleotides matching TRBD1. V lost 8 bases and J lost 4; bases outside the gene matches: 9. Germline V lookup: CDR1 MDHEN, CDR2 SYDVKM. The CDR3 runs 14 residues. CDR3 residues: CASGAAGGPTEAFF. The DNA for the CDR3 is TGTGCCAGCGGCGCAGCAGGGGGCCCCACTGAAGCTTTCTTT.